The T cell receptor (beta chain) described here comes from a study of blood T cell repertoires in COVID-19. Only in-frame clones appear in the TCRdb table, and some are missing; sequencing was by immunoSEQ multiplex PCR. The repertoire includes under 250,000 clones, 88% of them detected once, and around 2.8% sits in the top ten. Between the trimmed V and J ends, which lost 2 bases and 5 bases, there was a span of 8 bases. CDR1 and CDR2 (germline): SGHTA, FQGNSA. The CDR3 length is 13 residues. The sample was peripheral blood. This sequence was found in a woman between 55 and 75 years old with acute or convalescent COVID-19. The chain combines TRBV7-2 with TRBJ2-3, with D maybe TRBD1 (7 bases). CDR3 loop: CASSLQGGDTQYF. DNA for the CDR3: TGTGCCAGCAGCTTACAGGGGGGAGATACGCAGTATTTT.